This TCR beta chain was sequenced during a study of cytomegalovirus exposure and HLA in healthy donors. Primers included in the PCR were 60 Vbeta and 13 Jbeta primers. The method was immunoSEQ multiplex PCR; TCRdb's version includes in-frame clones alone and lacks a portion of them. The sample lists about 72,000 clones, around 64% occurring once. Findings of the study overall: An analysis that came later showed most CMV-associated TCR beta chains appearing HLA-restricted. Later on, a genetic analysis was performed. It linked a missense variant in DCLRE1C with V- and J-gene trimming of TCR beta. Presence/absence analyses rested on an assumption that sequencing depth was roughly uniform across donors.

Of note for this clone: Its cognate antigen is unknown.

Per germline, CDR1 LNHNV and CDR2 YYDKDF (reference sequence). Germline trimming cut 4 bases from V and 4 bases from J; bases unmatched to any gene: 5. This CDR3 region has 14 residues. The TCR originated in a man between 40 and 49 years old in good health and CMV-seropositive. The sample comprised PBMCs. The V and J genes are TRBV15 and TRBJ1-1; the match to TRBD1 covers 8 bases. CDR3 bases: TGTGCCACCAGCAACCGGACAGGGTTCACTGAAGCTTTCTTT. This translates into CATSNRTGFTEAFF.